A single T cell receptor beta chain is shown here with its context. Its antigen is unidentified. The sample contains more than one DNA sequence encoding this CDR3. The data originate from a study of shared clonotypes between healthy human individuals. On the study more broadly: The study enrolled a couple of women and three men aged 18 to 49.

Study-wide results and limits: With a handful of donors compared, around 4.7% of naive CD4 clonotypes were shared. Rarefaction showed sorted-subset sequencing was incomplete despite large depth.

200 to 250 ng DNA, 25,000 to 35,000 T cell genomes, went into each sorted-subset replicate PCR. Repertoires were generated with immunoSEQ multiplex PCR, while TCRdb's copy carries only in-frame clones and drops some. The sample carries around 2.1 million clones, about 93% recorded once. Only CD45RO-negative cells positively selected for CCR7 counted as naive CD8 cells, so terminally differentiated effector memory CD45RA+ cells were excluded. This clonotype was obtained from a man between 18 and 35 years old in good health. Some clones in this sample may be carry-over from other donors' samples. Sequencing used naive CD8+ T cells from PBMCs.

The CDR3 coding sequence is TGTGCCAGCAGCTGGACTAGCGGGAGCTCCTACGAGCAGTACTTC. Translating it yields CASSWTSGSSYEQYF. The rearrangement links TRBV7-2 to TRBJ2-7, with 13 bases matching TRBD2. The CDR3 has 15 residues. The V segment lost 4 bases and the J segment 0 bases; nucleotides outside the gene matches: 0. Germline V gives CDR1 SGHTA, CDR2 FQGNSA.